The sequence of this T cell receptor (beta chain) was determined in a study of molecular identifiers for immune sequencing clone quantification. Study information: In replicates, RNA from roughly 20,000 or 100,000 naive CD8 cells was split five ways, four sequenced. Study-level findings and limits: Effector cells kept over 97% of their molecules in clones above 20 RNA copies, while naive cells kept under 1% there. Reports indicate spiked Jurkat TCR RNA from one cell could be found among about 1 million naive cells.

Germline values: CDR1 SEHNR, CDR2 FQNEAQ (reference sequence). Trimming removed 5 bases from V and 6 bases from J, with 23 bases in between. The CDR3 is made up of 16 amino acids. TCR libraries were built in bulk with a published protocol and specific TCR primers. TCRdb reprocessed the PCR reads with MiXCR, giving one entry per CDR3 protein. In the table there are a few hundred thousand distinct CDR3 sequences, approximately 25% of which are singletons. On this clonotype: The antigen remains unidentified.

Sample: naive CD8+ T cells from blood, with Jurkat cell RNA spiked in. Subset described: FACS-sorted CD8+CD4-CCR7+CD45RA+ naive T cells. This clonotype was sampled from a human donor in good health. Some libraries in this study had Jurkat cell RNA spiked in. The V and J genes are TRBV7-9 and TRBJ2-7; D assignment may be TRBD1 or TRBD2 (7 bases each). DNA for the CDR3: TGTGCCAGCAGCGTATTCCCGGGGGGAGGGGGCCGCGAGCAGTACTTC. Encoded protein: CASSVFPGGGGREQYF.